One sample yielded the 13 T cell receptor beta chains listed below, sequenced in a study of early T cells in non-severe SARS-CoV-2 infection. TCRdb ran MiXCR on the 5' RACE reads and lists one entry per CDR3 protein. The sample gives about 59,000 distinct CDR3 sequences, under 15% of which show up once; around 1.4% is in the top ten. What was sequenced was whole blood. The receptors shown here come from an adult who was a healthcare worker with PCR-confirmed SARS-CoV-2 infection or an uninfected control (not recorded which).

V gene TRBV6-5 combines with J gene TRBJ2-2; TRBD1 might be the D (6 bases). Trimming cost V 5 bases and J 7 bases, with 14 bases left between them. CDR1 is MNHEY, CDR2 SVGAGI, per germline. The CDR3 consists of 14 residues. CDR3 residues: CASSPQGIGGELFF. The DNA of the CDR3 is TGTGCCAGCAGTCCACAGGGAATTGGCGGGGAGCTGTTTTTT.

This clonotype has only a few counts. This chain connects TRBV5-1 to TRBJ1-1, with a tentative D call TRBD1 (5 bases). V dropped 0 bases and J dropped 0 bases, with 15 bases sitting between them. Germline V gene data show CDR1 as SGHRS and CDR2 as YFSETQ. The CDR3 is made up of 17 amino acids. The CDR3 loop reads CASSLAPVDSLNTEAFF. Written as DNA, the CDR3 is TGCGCCAGCAGCTTGGCTCCCGTCGACAGCCTGAACACTGAAGCTTTCTTT.

This clonotype was observed many times. This rearrangement joins TRBV10-1 to TRBJ1-1; D remains ambiguous. Germline V gives CDR1 WNHNN, CDR2 SYGVQD (reference sequence). CDR3 size: 13 residues. V was clipped by 6 bases and J by 0 bases, with 8 bases between them. The CDR3 spells CASRESMNTEAFF. CDR3 DNA: TGCGCCAGCAGGGAATCGATGAACACTGAAGCTTTCTTT.

As concerns this clonotype: Given a much more abundant clone one base away, this may be a read error. This chain uses TRBV7-2 with TRBJ2-1; D may correspond to TRBD1 or TRBD2 (5 bases each). Germline lookup yields CDR1 SGHTA and CDR2 FQGNSA. This CDR3 comprises 15 residues. The CDR3 sequence is CAISLGLAGGNEQFF. The CDR3 DNA follows: TGTGCCATCAGCTTAGGGCTAGCTGGGGGCAATGAGCAGTTCTTC. The full variable domain, its missing parts supplied by reference TRBV7-2 and TRBJ2-1, is GAGVSQSPSNKVTEKGKDVELRCDPISGHTALYWYRQSLGQGLEFLIYFQGNSAPDKSGLPSDRFSAERTGGSVSTLTIQRTQQEDSAVYLCAISLGLAGGNEQFFGPGTRLTVL.

The chain is built from TRBV13 and TRBJ1-1; 7 bases match TRBD1. CDR1 is PRHDT and CDR2 is FYEKMQ in the germline V gene (reference sequence). V gave up 4 bases and J gave up 7 bases; unmatched junction bases: 3. The length of the CDR3 is 12 residues. This CDR3 reads CASSSRTGEAFF. For the CDR3, the DNA is TGTGCCAGCAGCTCTAGGACAGGTGAAGCTTTCTTT.

This chain uses TRBV7-9 with TRBJ1-2, with a weak D call TRBD1 (6 bases). Trimming pared 5 bases from V and 4 bases from J, leaving 17 bases between. From germline, CDR1 is SEHNR and CDR2 FQNEAQ (reference sequence). The CDR3 length is 15 residues. The CDR3 loop reads CASSLQTGGGYGYTF. The CDR3 coding sequence is TGTGCCAGCAGCCTACAGACAGGTGGTGGCTATGGCTACACCTTC.

This clonotype occurred many times. V usage is TRBV18 and J usage is TRBJ2-7; the match to TRBD2 covers 7 bases. CDR1 is KGHSH, CDR2 LQKENI, per germline. The V and J ends lost 3 bases and 6 bases, in that order; junction bases with no gene match: 5. CDR3 size: 13 residues. DNA for the CDR3: TGTGCCAGCTCACCGGACGCGGGGGTCGAGCAGTACTTC. Its protein is CASSPDAGVEQYF. Full variable domain (remainder filled in from reference TRBV18 and TRBJ2-7): NAGVMQNPRHLVRRRGQEARLRCSPMKGHSHVYWYRQLPEEGLKFMVYLQKENIIDESGMPKERFSAEFPKEGPSILRIQQVVRGDSAAYFCASSPDAGVEQYFGPGTRLTVT.

This clonotype has a count of ten or more. V and J are TRBV7-2 and TRBJ2-5; 8 nucleotides agree with TRBD2. The V segment lost 2 bases and the J segment 4 bases; nucleotides outside the gene matches: 9. Germline V gives CDR1 SGHTA, CDR2 FQGNSA. The CDR3 loop spans 16 amino acids. DNA of the CDR3: TGTGCCAGCAGCTTAATTGGCACTAGCGGTGCAGAGACCCAGTACTTC. Translation: CASSLIGTSGAETQYF.

This clonotype was seen repeatedly, ten times or more. The chain links TRBV6-1 to TRBJ2-1; D unclear. V was cut by 2 bases and J by 4 bases, with 6 bases left in between. The CDR3 extends over 13 amino acids. Looked up from germline, CDR1 is MNHNS and CDR2 is SASEGT. DNA of the CDR3: TGTGCCAGCAGTGAAATCCTATACAATGAGCAGTTCTTC. Protein: CASSEILYNEQFF.

The chain carries TRBV18 and TRBJ1-3; TRBD1 matches 8 bases. The CDR3 loop spans 14 amino acids. Germline V gene data show CDR1 as KGHSH and CDR2 as LQKENI. V lost 3 bases to trimming and J lost 5 bases; unmatched junction nucleotides: 3. The CDR3 loop is CASSPDRARNTIYF. In DNA form, the CDR3 reads TGTGCCAGCTCACCGGACAGGGCCCGAAACACCATATATTTT.

The DNA for the CDR3 is TGCAGTGCTACAGACCGGGGACAGGGTATCACAGATACGCAGTATTTT. It translates to CSATDRGQGITDTQYF. This chain connects TRBV20-1 to TRBJ2-3, with 9 bases matching TRBD1. This CDR3 region has 16 residues. The J segment lost 2 bases and the V segment lost 4 bases, leaving 10 bases of the junction unmatched. Germline CDR1 is DFQATT and CDR2 is SNEGSKA (reference sequence).

This clonotype was counted between two and nine times. This chain connects TRBV18 to TRBJ1-1; D ambiguous. The CDR3 has 14 amino acids. CDR1 is KGHSH and CDR2 is LQKENI in the germline V gene. Trimming left V 0 bases short and J 5 bases short, with 10 bases between. The CDR3 sequence: CASSPPRVGTEAFF. The CDR3 nucleotides read TGTGCCAGCTCACCACCTCGAGTCGGGACTGAAGCTTTCTTT.

The table lists this clonotype with many counts. The chain employs TRBV7-9 and TRBJ2-1, with unresolved D. Between the trimmed V and J ends, which lost 5 bases and 5 bases, there was a span of 7 bases. CDR3 length: 12 residues. CDR1 SEHNR and CDR2 FQNEAQ come from the germline V gene (reference sequence). The CDR3 loop is CASSHLDNEQFF. The CDR3 DNA reads as TGTGCCAGCAGCCATTTGGACAATGAGCAGTTCTTC.